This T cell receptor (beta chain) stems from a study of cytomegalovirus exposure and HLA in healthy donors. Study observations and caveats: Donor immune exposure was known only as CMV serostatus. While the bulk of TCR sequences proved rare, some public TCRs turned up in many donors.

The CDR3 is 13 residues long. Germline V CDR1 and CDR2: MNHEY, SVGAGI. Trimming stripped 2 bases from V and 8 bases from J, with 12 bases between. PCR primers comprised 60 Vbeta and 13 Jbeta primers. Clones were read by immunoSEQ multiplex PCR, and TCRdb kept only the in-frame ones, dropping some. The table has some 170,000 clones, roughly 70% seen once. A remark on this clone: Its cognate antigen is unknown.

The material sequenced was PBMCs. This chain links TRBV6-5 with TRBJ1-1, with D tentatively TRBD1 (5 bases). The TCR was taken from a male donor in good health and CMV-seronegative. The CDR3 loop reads CASSYGAGQEAFF. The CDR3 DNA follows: TGTGCCAGCAGTTACGGGGCAGGGCAAGAAGCTTTCTTT.